The present TCR beta chain was sequenced within a study of blood T cell repertoires in COVID-19. Participants came from roughly 24 US areas, aged about 18 to 100 years. In assigning cohorts, the study relied on participant-reported clinical history. Donors of Cohort 3 who recovered were those that had two negative PCRs, clearance, or symptom resolution. The CDR3 covers 15 residues. CDR1 is SGDLS, CDR2 YYNGEE, per germline. V gave up 2 bases and J gave up 2 bases, with 14 bases separating them. TCRdb's table, derived via immunoSEQ multiplex PCR, lists solely in-frame clones and lacks some. The sample records approximately 260,000 clones, 80% to 95% being singletons.

The TCR sequence derives from a woman aged 18-35 years who had recovered from COVID-19. The chain recombines TRBV9 with TRBJ2-7, with D perhaps TRBD1 (6 bases). The sequencing input was PBMCs or T cells enriched from blood (not recorded which). The CDR3 loop reads CASSVGWDTTYEQYF. CDR3 nucleotides: TGTGCCAGCAGCGTTGGTTGGGACACCACCTACGAGCAGTACTTC. The variable domain in full, with the rest retrieved from reference TRBV9 and TRBJ2-7, is DSGVTQTPKHLITATGQRVTLRCSPRSGDLSVYWYQQSLDQGLQFLIQYYNGEERAKGNILERFSAQQFPDLHSELNLSSLELGDSALYFCASSVGWDTTYEQYFGPGTRLTVT.